The 25 T cell receptor beta chains below come from one sample, sequenced in a study of PD-1 blockade in classical Hodgkin lymphoma. Sample time point: cycle 4 day 1 (C4D1), after more than five weeks of nivolumab. Each patient experienced a relapse that followed autologous stem cell transplantation, and brentuximab vedotin exposure varied. With magnetic negative selection, CD4+ T cells were purified from PBMCs that had been thawed. TCRdb keeps only in-frame clones here, not all; method: immunoSEQ multiplex PCR. This table has about 30,000 clones, about 88% appearing once. Here the sequenced sample was CD4+ T cells from blood, taken before the fourth cycle of nivolumab. These receptors all come from a human donor with classical Hodgkin lymphoma.

The chain uses TRBV18 and TRBJ2-3; 12 bases agree with TRBD2. V lost 2 bases, J lost 3 bases, and 0 bases stayed unmatched. Germline CDR1 and CDR2: KGHSH and LQKENI. The CDR3 runs 15 residues. The CDR3 loop is CASSPTSGRTDTQYF. Written as DNA, the CDR3 is TGTGCCAGCTCACCAACTAGCGGGAGGACAGATACGCAGTATTTT.

The chain joins TRBV5-5 to TRBJ1-4; no firm D call. Trimming left V 0 bases short and J 1 base short, with 13 bases between. The CDR3 totals 17 residues. In germline, CDR1 is SGHKS, CDR2 YYEKEE (reference sequence). The CDR3 loop is CASSLGWQVGTNEKLFF. The CDR3 DNA is TGTGCCAGCAGCTTGGGGTGGCAGGTCGGAACTAATGAAAAACTGTTTTTT.

This chain links TRBV2 with TRBJ1-3, with a tentative D call TRBD1 (5 bases). The V end lost 4 bases, the J end lost 4 bases, and 5 bases lay between the germline ends. In germline, CDR1 is SNHLY, CDR2 FYNNEI. CDR3 size: 12 residues. The chain's CDR3 is CASSGGGNTIYF. The CDR3 nucleotides read TGTGCCAGCAGTGGGGGGGGAAACACCATATATTTT. The variable domain in full, completed from reference TRBV2 and TRBJ1-3, reads EPEVTQTPSHQVTQMGQEVILRCVPISNHLYFYWYRQILGQKVEFLVSFYNNEISEKSEIFDDQFSVERPDGSNFTLKIRSTKLEDSAMYFCASSGGGNTIYFGEGSWLTVV.

The chain uses TRBV2 and TRBJ2-3; D ambiguous. Between the trimmed V and J ends, which lost 7 bases and 8 bases, there was a span of 16 bases. CDR3 size: 13 residues. Germline lookup yields CDR1 SNHLY and CDR2 FYNNEI. CDR3 nucleotides: TGTGCCAGCATCCAGAACGGGCGCGGTACGCAGTATTTT. Residues: CASIQNGRGTQYF. Full variable domain (rest looked up from reference TRBV2 and TRBJ2-3): EPEVTQTPSHQVTQMGQEVILRCVPISNHLYFYWYRQILGQKVEFLVSFYNNEISEKSEIFDDQFSVERPDGSNFTLKIRSTKLEDSAMYFCASIQNGRGTQYFGPGTRLTVL.

This CDR3 is CASNKLAGVLDEQFF. The CDR3 nucleotides read TGTGCCAGCAACAAACTAGCGGGGGTCTTAGATGAGCAGTTCTTC. The gene calls are TRBV9 and TRBJ2-1; the match to TRBD2 covers 11 bases. The ends lost 6 bases at V and 8 bases at J; junction bases unmatched: 10. CDR1 and CDR2 (germline): SGDLS, YYNGEE. The CDR3 runs to 15 residues.

The chain carries TRBV2 and TRBJ1-2; D is possibly TRBD1 (5 bases). V gave up 6 bases and J gave up 7 bases, with 12 bases separating them. The CDR3 is made up of 12 amino acids. The germline gives CDR1 SNHLY, CDR2 FYNNEI. The CDR3 region has the DNA TGTGCCAGCAGATCCGGAGGGGCTGGCTACACCTTC. This sequence encodes CASRSGGAGYTF.

As regards this clone: Distinct nucleotide sequences in the sample also encode this CDR3. The chain is built from TRBV18 and TRBJ2-5; D gene unclear. The germline V and J ends were trimmed by 3 bases and 5 bases, with 4 bases remaining between them. The CDR3 runs to 11 residues. Germline-derived CDR1 and CDR2 are KGHSH and LQKENI. The CDR3 is CASSPGETQYF. CDR3 coding DNA: TGTGCCAGCTCACCGGGGGAGACCCAGTACTTC.

The chain's CDR3 is CASSTSETQYF. The CDR3 DNA follows: TGTGCCAGCAGCACTAGCGAGACCCAGTACTTC. The V and J genes are TRBV7-2 and TRBJ2-5, with a tentative D call TRBD2 (6 bases). Trimming stripped 5 bases from V and 5 bases from J, with 6 bases between. The CDR3 spans 11 residues. Germline values: CDR1 SGHTA, CDR2 FQGNSA. The whole variable domain, remainder taken from reference TRBV7-2 and TRBJ2-5, is GAGVSQSPSNKVTEKGKDVELRCDPISGHTALYWYRQSLGQGLEFLIYFQGNSAPDKSGLPSDRFSAERTGGSVSTLTIQRTQQEDSAVYLCASSTSETQYFGPGTRLLVL.

The chain recombines TRBV5-1 with TRBJ2-7; maybe TRBD2 (5 bases). Trimming pared 3 bases from V and 4 bases from J, leaving 17 bases between. The CDR3 covers 15 residues. Per the germline V gene, CDR1 is SGHRS and CDR2 is YFSETQ. CDR3 protein: CASSYGVGLLYEQYF. CDR3 in DNA: TGCGCCAGCAGCTATGGGGTCGGACTCCTTTACGAGCAGTACTTC.

This clone was seen only a few times. The J gene is TRBJ2-3, the V gene TRBV10-3, with TRBD2 matching over 10 bases. Germline V gene lookup returns CDR1 ENHRY and CDR2 SYGVKD. CDR3 length: 17 amino acids. V lost 3 bases to trimming and J lost 4 bases; unmatched junction nucleotides: 10. DNA for the CDR3: TGTGCCATCAGTGATCGTGCTAGCGGGAGCAACGCAGATACGCAGTATTTT. Its protein is CAISDRASGSNADTQYF.

The chain uses TRBV2 and TRBJ2-7, with D unresolved. The CDR3 covers 14 residues. Germline V gene data show CDR1 as SNHLY and CDR2 as FYNNEI. Between the trimmed V and J ends, which lost 6 bases and 3 bases, there was a span of 15 bases. The CDR3 protein is CASSPGLKGYEQYF. CDR3 DNA sequence: TGTGCCAGCAGCCCCGGTCTCAAAGGCTACGAGCAGTACTTC. The complete variable domain, with remaining parts taken from reference TRBV2 and TRBJ2-7, reads EPEVTQTPSHQVTQMGQEVILRCVPISNHLYFYWYRQILGQKVEFLVSFYNNEISEKSEIFDDQFSVERPDGSNFTLKIRSTKLEDSAMYFCASSPGLKGYEQYFGPGTRLTVT.

The rearrangement links TRBV9 to TRBJ1-4; TRBD1 might be the D (6 bases). Germline V gene lookup returns CDR1 SGDLS and CDR2 YYNGEE. CDR3 length: 15 residues. V gave up 3 bases and J gave up 5 bases, with 14 bases separating them. The CDR3, as DNA: TGTGCCAGCAGCGGACGGGGGGGCGAGAATGAAAAACTGTTTTTT. It translates to CASSGRGGENEKLFF.

J is TRBJ2-2 and V is TRBV5-5, with 8 bases matching TRBD2. From germline, CDR1 is SGHKS and CDR2 YYEKEE (reference sequence). This CDR3 comprises 13 residues. With 4 bases clipped from V and 8 bases from J, the junction kept 4 bases outside the gene matches. CDR3: CASSPAGDGELFF. Written as DNA, the CDR3 is TGTGCCAGCAGCCCAGCGGGAGATGGGGAGCTGTTTTTT.

The chain employs TRBV7-7 and TRBJ2-6; D gene unclear. The CDR3 extends over 17 amino acids. The V end lost 5 bases, the J end lost 5 bases, and 19 bases lay between the germline ends. CDR1 and CDR2 (germline): SSHAT, FNYEAQ (reference sequence). CDR3 amino acids: CASSRNKPQSRANVLTF. CDR3 in DNA: TGTGCCAGCAGCCGGAATAAGCCACAAAGTCGGGCCAACGTCCTGACTTTC. The variable domain in full, with the rest retrieved from reference TRBV7-7 and TRBJ2-6, is GAGVSQSPRYKVTKRGQDVTLRCDPISSHATLYWYQQALGQGPEFLTYFNYEAQPDKSGLPSDRFSAERPEGSISTLTIQRTEQRDSAMYRCASSRNKPQSRANVLTFGAGSRLTVL.

The chain uses TRBV5-4 and TRBJ2-2, with D possibly TRBD2 on 5 matching bases. The CDR3 is made up of 15 amino acids. Trimming removed 1 base at V and 5 bases at J, with 12 bases between. Germline values: CDR1 SGHNT, CDR2 YYREEE (reference sequence). The CDR3 spells CASSLSGSVTGELFF. The CDR3, as DNA: TGTGCCAGCAGCTTGTCGGGGAGTGTAACCGGGGAGCTGTTTTTT.

The V and J genes are TRBV18 and TRBJ2-7; the D gene is possibly TRBD2 (5 bases). Germline assignment: CDR1 KGHSH and CDR2 LQKENI. V was cut by 6 bases and J by 4 bases, with 16 bases left in between. The CDR3 is made up of 14 amino acids. The CDR3 here is CASSTSRGEYEQYF. The CDR3 nucleotides read TGTGCCAGCTCCACCTCTCGGGGAGAATACGAGCAGTACTTC.

The chain carries TRBV5-5 and TRBJ2-5; D may be TRBD1 or TRBD2 (5 bases each). Germline V gene sequence: CDR1 SGHKS, CDR2 YYEKEE (reference sequence). V was trimmed by 2 bases and J by 5 bases, leaving 13 bases between them. The CDR3 extends over 14 amino acids. Here the CDR3 DNA reads TGTGCCAGCAGCTTCTGGGACGTTACGGAGACCCAGTACTTC. This encodes CASSFWDVTETQYF.

The chain joins TRBV5-6 to TRBJ2-1; 7 bases agree with TRBD1. J lost 4 bases, V lost 0 bases, and 1 base had no gene match. Germline V gene lookup returns CDR1 SGHDT and CDR2 YYEEEE. CDR3 length: 14 amino acids. Here the CDR3 reads CASSLGDRYNEQFF. The DNA of the CDR3 is TGTGCCAGCAGCTTGGGGGACAGATACAATGAGCAGTTCTTC.

The gene calls are TRBV7-9 and TRBJ2-1, with D maybe TRBD1 (5 bases). The CDR3 sequence is 14 residues long. V was pared by 5 bases and J by 7 bases, with 15 bases between. CDR1 is SEHNR, CDR2 FQNEAQ, per germline (reference sequence). The DNA of the CDR3 is TGTGCCAGCAGCCCAAAAGGGGCTCGGAATGAGCAGTTCTTC. Amino acids: CASSPKGARNEQFF.

The chain links TRBV18 to TRBJ2-7; 7 positions agree with TRBD1. This CDR3 region has 13 residues. CDR1 is KGHSH, CDR2 LQKENI, per germline. Trimming took 5 bases from V and 4 from J; bases not matched to a gene: 5. The CDR3 DNA reads TGTGCCAGCTCAGGGACAGCAAATTACGAGCAGTACTTC. Translated: CASSGTANYEQYF.

CDR3 residues: CASALQETQYF. The CDR3 bases are TGTGCCAGCGCCTTGCAAGAGACCCAGTACTTC. The genes are TRBV2 and TRBJ2-5; no reliable D call. V gave up 8 bases and J gave up 2 bases, with 6 bases separating them. The CDR3 loop spans 11 amino acids. Germline V gives CDR1 SNHLY, CDR2 FYNNEI.

CDR3 protein: CASSFGYTGNNQPQHF. The CDR3 bases are TGTGCCAGCAGCTTTGGATATACAGGGAACAATCAGCCCCAGCATTTT. The V call is TRBV5-6, the J call TRBJ1-5; tentatively, D is TRBD1 (6 bases). The CDR3 contains 16 residues. CDR1 is SGHDT, CDR2 YYEEEE, per germline. V lost 2 bases and J lost 3, with 15 bases in between.

The CDR3 is CASSLQRGQETQYF. The CDR3 DNA reads as TGTGCCAGCAGCTTGCAGCGTGGGCAAGAGACCCAGTACTTC. The chain employs TRBV5-4 and TRBJ2-5; D call uncertain. The germline V and J ends were trimmed by 1 base and 2 bases, with 9 bases remaining between them. This CDR3 region has 14 residues. CDR1 and CDR2 from the germline V gene are SGHNT and YYREEE (reference sequence).

The V and J genes are TRBV20-1 and TRBJ2-5; D may be TRBD2 (6 bases). This CDR3 is 11 amino acids long. Deletions cut 5 bases from V and 5 bases from J, with 9 bases between. Germline V gene sequence: CDR1 DFQATT, CDR2 SNEGSKA (reference sequence). DNA of the CDR3: TGCAGTGCTGGAGGGTCTGAGACCCAGTACTTC. Its protein is CSAGGSETQYF.

The V gene is TRBV7-6, the J gene TRBJ2-5; TRBD1 is a possible D gene (6 bases). The CDR3 sequence is 14 residues long. The germline V gene has CDR1 SGHVS and CDR2 FNYEAQ. Trimming took off 3 bases at V and 7 bases at J, with 15 bases between the two ends. CDR3 DNA sequence: TGTGCCAGCAGCTTTCAGGGGACCCAGGGGACCCAGTACTTC. Its protein is CASSFQGTQGTQYF.